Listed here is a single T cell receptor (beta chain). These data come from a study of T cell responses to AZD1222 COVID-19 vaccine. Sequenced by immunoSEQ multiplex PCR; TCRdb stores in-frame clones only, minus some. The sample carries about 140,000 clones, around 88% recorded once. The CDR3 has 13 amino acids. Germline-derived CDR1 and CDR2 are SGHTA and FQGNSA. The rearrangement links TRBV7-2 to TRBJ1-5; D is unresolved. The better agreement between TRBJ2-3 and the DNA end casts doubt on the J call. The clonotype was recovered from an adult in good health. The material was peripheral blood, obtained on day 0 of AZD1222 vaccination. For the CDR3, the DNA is TGTGCCAGCAGCTACCCCAATAATCAGCCCCAGTATTTT. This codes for CASSYPNNQPQYF.